A selection of T cell receptor beta chains follows, all from one sample in a study of cytomegalovirus exposure and HLA in healthy donors. Method: immunoSEQ multiplex PCR; TCRdb's copy keeps in-frame clones and lacks some. The sample lists approximately 160,000 clones; approximately 86% were seen once. The specimen was PBMCs. These receptors were collected from a male donor in good health and CMV-seronegative. CDR3s leave out the opening cysteine and the closing phenylalanine or tryptophan. The D gene is left open where the match is weak. Clone size, where shown, is once, few, many, or a class for clones that have expanded.

J gene,D gene,clone size,V gene,CDR3 protein
TRBJ2-7,TRBD1,NA,TRBV28,ASSFTRDRGHEQY
TRBJ1-5,NA,NA,TRBV6-6,ASRTGNNQPQH
TRBJ2-1,TRBD2,NA,TRBV5-1,ASTSGSSYNEQF
TRBJ2-1,TRBD2,NA,TRBV28,ASSLSGSGAF
TRBJ1-2,NA,few,TRBV6-5,ASRDNLYYGYT
TRBJ2-2,TRBD2,NA,TRBV2,ASSYIAGAGELF
TRBJ1-3,NA,NA,TRBV2,ASRLDSLSGNTIY
TRBJ2-1,TRBD2,NA,TRBV2,ASSERRSGGGSYNEQF
TRBJ1-1,NA,NA,TRBV9,ASSPMGGSLGAF
TRBJ2-4,TRBD1,NA,TRBV18,ASSPGPGGIQY
TRBJ1-2,TRBD1,NA,TRBV9,ASSVEGQGFANYGYT
TRBJ2-1,NA,NA,TRBV6-6,ASSRPGAHNEQF
TRBJ1-2,NA,NA,TRBV13,ASSYFGDKIYGYT
NA,TRBD2,NA,TRBV4-3,ASSQDYGEGLAVEQY
TRBJ2-7,NA,NA,TRBV10-2,ASTLSYEQY
TRBJ1-5,NA,NA,TRBV10-1,ASSESARVGLYRNQPQH
TRBJ2-3,NA,NA,TRBV6-6,ASSYEGGRGDTQY
TRBJ2-2,TRBD2,NA,TRBV10-3,AISGTSPNSPPRTGELF
TRBJ2-7,NA,NA,TRBV27,ASSLYQGSYEQY